One T cell receptor beta chain is described in this entry. Its specificity is unknown. MiXCR, applied by TCRdb to the 5' RACE reads, yields one record per CDR3 protein. This table holds 250,000 to 300,000 distinct CDR3 sequences, around 15% found once. The data are from a study of T-cell memory formation after mild COVID-19. Study at large: Clusters of TCRs were largely donor specific.

Study findings and constraints: Within pre-infection memory, some responding clones were found, suggesting cross-reactive memory joined. Clones contracting over day 15 to 85 were CD4/CD8 balanced, with later expanders leaning CD4+. Researchers report contracting CD4+ clones mostly in CM and EM, with CD8+ clones in EMRA.

This receptor was obtained from a man aged 18 to 35 who had mild COVID-19 (a few samples of this study predate the infection). Cell type and time point are not known. Sequenced material: PBMCs or a T cell subset sorted from them (not recorded which).

CDR3 loop: CASTFRGNQPQHF. CDR3 nucleotide sequence: TGCGCCAGCACGTTCCGGGGCAATCAGCCCCAGCATTTT. This chain joins TRBV10-2 and TRBJ1-5; D unresolved. This CDR3 region has 13 residues. V was cut by 7 bases and J by 2 bases, with 9 bases left in between. In germline, CDR1 is WSHSY, CDR2 SAAADI.